The 11 T cell receptor beta chains below all came from one sample that was sequenced in a study of cytomegalovirus exposure and HLA in healthy donors. Both 60 Vbeta primers and 13 Jbeta primers went into the PCR. The protocol was immunoSEQ multiplex PCR, while the TCRdb copy is restricted to in-frame clones and leaves out a portion. The sample lists about 230,000 clones, about 84% seen once, with around 1.4% in the top ten. The sample consisted of PBMCs. The receptors stem from a human donor in good health.

This rearrangement joins TRBV5-8 to TRBJ2-1; 9 bases fit TRBD2. V shed 1 base and J 6 bases; nucleotides not matched to a gene: 5. Germline values: CDR1 SGHTS, CDR2 YDEGEE. The CDR3 consists of 15 residues. The CDR3 protein is CASSLLLAGSNEQFF. The CDR3 DNA follows: TGTGCCAGCAGCTTGTTACTAGCGGGCTCCAATGAGCAGTTCTTC.

The chain links TRBV27 to TRBJ2-3, with 9 bases fitting TRBD2. J gave up 3 bases and V 1 base, and 23 bases lay outside the gene matches. Germline CDR1 MNHEY, CDR2 SMNVEV (reference sequence). CDR3 length equals 22 residues. This chain's CDR3 is CASSLYPPLGVAGAPGTDTQYF. For the CDR3, the DNA is TGTGCCAGCAGTTTATATCCGCCCCTTGGAGTAGCGGGAGCCCCGGGGACAGATACGCAGTATTTT.

This chain uses TRBV7-2 with TRBJ1-2; a possible D gene is TRBD1 (6 bases). The CDR3 extends over 17 amino acids. V was cut by 5 bases and J by 6 bases, with 25 bases left in between. Germline-derived CDR1 and CDR2 are SGHTA and FQGNSA. The CDR3: CASSPRGGGGRSDGYTF. The CDR3 region has the DNA TGTGCCAGCAGCCCTAGGGGCGGCGGGGGGCGATCTGATGGCTACACCTTC.

The chain couples TRBV5-4 to TRBJ2-2; TRBD2 matches at 9 bases. This CDR3 spans 16 amino acids. With 4 bases clipped from V and 3 bases from J, the junction kept 7 bases outside the gene matches. CDR1 is SGHNT and CDR2 is YYREEE in the germline V gene (reference sequence). The DNA for the CDR3 is TGTGCCAGCAGCCCGAATAGCGGGAGCTACACCGGGGAGCTGTTTTTT. Amino acid sequence: CASSPNSGSYTGELFF.

This clone was observed once. The J gene is TRBJ2-7, the V gene TRBV6-5; 13 bases agree with TRBD2. Germline V gene data show CDR1 as MNHEY and CDR2 as SVGAGI. The CDR3 runs 15 residues. With 6 bases clipped from V and 6 bases from J, the junction kept 8 bases outside the gene matches. The CDR3 region is CASRLGGLAGVEQYF. The CDR3 DNA reads TGTGCCAGCAGACTGGGAGGACTAGCGGGAGTCGAGCAGTACTTC.

The chain couples TRBV4-1 to TRBJ1-5; D is unclear. Germline assignment: CDR1 MGHRA and CDR2 YSYEKL. V was pared by 0 bases and J by 4 bases, with 10 bases between. The CDR3 length is 15 residues. The chain's CDR3 is CASSQEAAANQPQHF. CDR3 coding DNA: TGCGCCAGCAGCCAAGAAGCGGCAGCTAATCAGCCCCAGCATTTT.

The chain has TRBV10-1 and TRBJ2-7; D is perhaps TRBD2 (6 bases). Germline assignment: CDR1 WNHNN and CDR2 SYGVQD (reference sequence). This CDR3 is built from 15 residues. Trimming removed 8 bases at V and 7 bases at J, with 24 bases between. The CDR3 DNA reads as TGCGCCAGCCTTACCATACCCGGGAGTATGGGAGAGCAGTACTTC. It encodes CASLTIPGSMGEQYF.

This clone occurred a few times. This chain uses TRBV21-1 with TRBJ2-7; the table's D call TRBD2 went unverified against the DNA. TRBV21-1 is a pseudogene locus. This CDR3 has 12 residues. The CDR3 nucleotides read TGTGCCAGCAGCAAAACTAGCTACGAGCAGTACTTC. Translating it yields CASSKTSYEQYF.

The V gene is TRBV2, the J gene TRBJ1-2; D uncertain. Trimming removed 6 bases from V and 6 bases from J, with 14 bases in between. The germline V gene encodes CDR1 SNHLY and CDR2 FYNNEI. The CDR3 runs to 13 residues. The CDR3 loop is CASSRERQDGYTF. The CDR3 region has the DNA TGTGCCAGCAGCAGAGAAAGGCAGGATGGCTACACCTTC.

This chain uses TRBV9 with TRBJ2-5; 7 nucleotides align to TRBD2. This CDR3 spans 16 amino acids. V lost 3 bases, J lost 2 bases, and 10 bases stayed unmatched. From germline, CDR1 is SGDLS and CDR2 YYNGEE. The DNA of the CDR3 is TGTGCCAGCAGCGCACTGACTAGCTCGGTACAAGAGACCCAGTACTTC. Translation gives CASSALTSSVQETQYF. The variable domain in full, completed from reference TRBV9 and TRBJ2-5, reads DSGVTQTPKHLITATGQRVTLRCSPRSGDLSVYWYQQSLDQGLQFLIQYYNGEERAKGNILERFSAQQFPDLHSELNLSSLELGDSALYFCASSALTSSVQETQYFGPGTRLLVL.

The J gene is TRBJ2-2, the V gene TRBV2; TRBD2 might be the D (6 bases). This CDR3 has 12 amino acids. In germline, CDR1 is SNHLY, CDR2 FYNNEI. With 10 bases removed from V and 7 bases from J, the gap between germline ends came to 13 bases. In nucleotides, the CDR3 is TGTGCCACCGCCGGGAGCGGCGGGGAGCTGTTTTTT. It codes for CATAGSGGELFF.